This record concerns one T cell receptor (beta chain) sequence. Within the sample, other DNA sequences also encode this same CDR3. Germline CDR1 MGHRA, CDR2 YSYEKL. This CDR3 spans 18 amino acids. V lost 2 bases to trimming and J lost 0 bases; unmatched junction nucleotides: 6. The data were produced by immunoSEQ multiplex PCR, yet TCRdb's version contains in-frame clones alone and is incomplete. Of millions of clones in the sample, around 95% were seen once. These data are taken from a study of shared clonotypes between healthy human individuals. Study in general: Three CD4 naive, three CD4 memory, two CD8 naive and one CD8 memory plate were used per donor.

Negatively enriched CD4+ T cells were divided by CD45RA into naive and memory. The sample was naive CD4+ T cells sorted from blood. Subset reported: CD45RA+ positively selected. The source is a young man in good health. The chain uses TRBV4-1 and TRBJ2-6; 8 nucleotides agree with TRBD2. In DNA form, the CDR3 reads TGCGCCAGCAGCCAACTAGCGGGTCTTGTCTCTGGGGCCAACGTCCTGACTTTC. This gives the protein CASSQLAGLVSGANVLTF.